The table lists the clone carrying this T cell receptor (beta chain) with a few counts. Its antigen is unknown. The source of the sample is a study of regulatory T cells in long-lasting Graves disease. Study-level points and caveats: Small sample size may have lowered accuracy. Newly diagnosed patients had higher TCR diversity than persistent Graves' patients did.

The ends lost 8 bases at V and 8 bases at J; junction bases unmatched: 3. Germline CDR1 reads SNHLY; CDR2 reads FYNNEI. This CDR3 spans 13 amino acids. Both iRepertoire HTBI primers and Arm-PCR of CDR3 regions were used to build the TCR beta libraries. TCRdb itself ran the multiplex PCR reads through MiXCR, one entry per CDR3 protein. This table holds around 450,000 distinct CDR3 sequences, approximately 16% found once. Time point specified: newly diagnosed GD, antithyroid drugs for less than 3 months. PBMC-extracted RNA yielded the TCR library. Diagnosing Graves' disease relied on the American Thyroid Association guidelines. This same sample was also part of a study on T cells in Graves' hyperthyroidism and ophthalmopathy. That investigation notes: Graves' hyperthyroidism was deemed stable given no ophthalmopathy progression within 18 months.

This material consisted of peripheral blood mononuclear cells (PBMCs), taken at new diagnosis, from a patient treated with antithyroid drugs. The TCR comes from a woman aged 40 to 50 with Graves disease. The chain carries TRBV2 and TRBJ2-2, with TRBD2 matching over 12 bases. The chain's CDR3 is CASLGLAGGELFF. CDR3 bases: TGTGCCAGCCTTGGACTAGCGGGAGGGGAGCTGTTTTTT. The variable domain in full, completed from reference TRBV2 and TRBJ2-2, reads EPEVTQTPSHQVTQMGQEVILRCVPISNHLYFYWYRQILGQKVEFLVSFYNNEISEKSEIFDDQFSVERPDGSNFTLKIRSTKLEDSAMYFCASLGLAGGELFFGEGSRLTVL.